Listed here are 23 T cell receptor beta chains from one sample, sequenced in a study of blood T cell repertoires in COVID-19. Produced via immunoSEQ multiplex PCR; TCRdb's table is partial and in-frame only. The profile shows around 150,000 clones, about 80% of them singletons. The sample was peripheral blood. Receptors originate from a human donor in a cohort sampled during active COVID-19.

The chain has TRBV6-5 and TRBJ2-2, with 11 bases fitting TRBD1. The CDR3 spans 15 residues. With 5 bases clipped from V and 6 bases from J, the junction kept 5 bases outside the gene matches. Germline assignment: CDR1 MNHEY and CDR2 SVGAGI. The CDR3 DNA is TGTGCCAGCAGTCCTCGGGACAGGGGGGCCGGGGAGCTGTTTTTT. This codes for CASSPRDRGAGELFF.

The chain uses TRBV19 and TRBJ1-5; 7 bases map to TRBD1. The CDR3 covers 13 residues. Unmatched junction bases numbered 3, after V lost 6 bases and J lost 4 bases. Germline values: CDR1 LNHDA, CDR2 SQIVND (reference sequence). The chain's CDR3 is CASSGTVNQPQHF. DNA of the CDR3: TGTGCCAGTAGCGGGACAGTAAATCAGCCCCAGCATTTT.

This clone was counted a single time. The V call is TRBV30, the J call TRBJ2-7; D uncertain. Deletions cut 0 bases from V and 6 bases from J, with 21 bases between. This CDR3 is 16 amino acids long. Germline loops: CDR1 GTSNPN, CDR2 SVGIG (reference sequence). The CDR3 is CAWSVNPTELTAEQYF. The CDR3, as DNA: TGTGCCTGGAGTGTTAACCCCACAGAGCTTACTGCCGAGCAGTACTTC.

The genes are TRBV19 and TRBJ1-6; D remains ambiguous. This CDR3 has 14 amino acids. The germline V gene encodes CDR1 LNHDA and CDR2 SQIVND (reference sequence). V gave up 0 bases and J gave up 7 bases, with 7 bases separating them. The CDR3 loop is CASSIDGLNSPLHF. The DNA for the CDR3 is TGTGCCAGTAGTATAGACGGACTCAATTCACCCCTCCACTTT.

The V and J genes are TRBV4-1 and TRBJ1-2; TRBD1 matches at 7 bases. The germline V gene has CDR1 MGHRA and CDR2 YSYEKL. The ends lost 2 bases at V and 3 bases at J; junction bases unmatched: 6. The CDR3 consists of 15 residues. The CDR3 coding sequence is TGCGCCAGCAGCCAACCCCCAACAGGGGACTATGGCTACACCTTC. The encoded protein is CASSQPPTGDYGYTF.

This sequence joins TRBV7-2 and TRBJ2-5; D unresolved. The germline V gene has CDR1 SGHTA and CDR2 FQGNSA. There are 14 residues in the CDR3. V gave up 4 bases and J gave up 2 bases, with 11 bases separating them. The CDR3 is CASSSSYQQETQYF. The CDR3 coding sequence is TGTGCCAGCAGCTCCTCTTACCAGCAAGAGACCCAGTACTTC. The whole variable domain, filled in from reference TRBV7-2 and TRBJ2-5, reads GAGVSQSPSNKVTEKGKDVELRCDPISGHTALYWYRQSLGQGLEFLIYFQGNSAPDKSGLPSDRFSAERTGGSVSTLTIQRTQQEDSAVYLCASSSSYQQETQYFGPGTRLLVL.

In regard to this clone: Mismatch with germline at one junction end may stem from a read error. The chain has TRBV4-1 and TRBJ1-1; a possible D gene is TRBD1 (5 bases). The CDR3 length is 15 residues. CDR1 and CDR2 (germline): MGHRA, YSYEKL. This CDR3 is CASSEDWGGPSEAFF. In nucleotides, the CDR3 is TGCGCCAGCAGCGAAGATTGGGGGGGTCCGAGTGAAGCTTTCTTT.

The rearrangement links TRBV7-9 to TRBJ2-7; perhaps TRBD2 as D (5 bases). The germline V gene has CDR1 SEHNR and CDR2 FQNEAQ (reference sequence). The CDR3 consists of 13 residues. Trimming removed 5 bases at V and 1 base at J, with 9 bases between. The CDR3 loop reads CASSRSGSYEQYF. CDR3 nucleotides: TGTGCCAGCAGCCGGAGCGGTTCCTACGAGCAGTACTTC.

This clone came up a few times. This sequence joins TRBV6-5 and TRBJ1-2; tentative D call: TRBD1 (5 bases). Germline CDR1 reads MNHEY; CDR2 reads SVGAGI. The CDR3 loop spans 11 amino acids. Between the trimmed V and J ends, which lost 8 bases and 5 bases, there was a span of 9 bases. The CDR3 DNA follows: TGTGCCAGCTCAGGGTTATATGGCTACACCTTC. This gives the protein CASSGLYGYTF.

This rearrangement joins TRBV5-4 to TRBJ2-1, with a possible D match to TRBD2 (5 bases). Trimming shortened V by 0 bases and J by 7 bases, and 8 bases separated the two germline ends. This CDR3 spans 13 amino acids. CDR1 is SGHNT and CDR2 is YYREEE in the germline V gene (reference sequence). The CDR3 reads CASSLGRRNEQFF. The CDR3 region has the DNA TGTGCCAGCAGCTTGGGGAGGAGAAATGAGCAGTTCTTC. The complete variable domain, with remaining parts taken from reference TRBV5-4 and TRBJ2-1, reads ETGVTQSPTHLIKTRGQQVTLRCSSQSGHNTVSWYQQALGQGPQFIFQYYREEENGRGNFPPRFSGLQFPNYSSELNVNALELDDSALYLCASSLGRRNEQFFGPGTRLTVL.

This chain joins TRBV28 and TRBJ1-1, with 12 nucleotides matching TRBD1. V dropped 6 bases and J dropped 4; count of bases not matched to a gene: 0. Germline V gives CDR1 MDHEN, CDR2 SYDVKM. CDR3 length equals 13 residues. The CDR3 nucleotides read TGTGCCAGCAGGGGACAGGGGGCCACTGAAGCTTTCTTT. Translation gives CASRGQGATEAFF.

The chain joins TRBV11-3 to TRBJ2-2; 7 bases line up with TRBD1. The CDR3 is 17 residues long. With 6 bases clipped from V and 3 bases from J, the junction kept 13 bases outside the gene matches. Germline-derived CDR1 and CDR2 are SGHNT and YENEEA. CDR3 bases: TGTGCCAGCAGACAATCCCCGGACAGGACACACACCGGGGAGCTGTTTTTT. Its protein product is CASRQSPDRTHTGELFF.

This clone was counted a single time. Other DNA sequences in this specimen translate into the identical CDR3. This chain uses TRBV19 with TRBJ2-7, with D possibly TRBD1 on 5 matching bases. This CDR3 contains 14 residues. Trimming took off 3 bases at V and 2 bases at J, with 11 bases between the two ends. CDR1 is LNHDA and CDR2 is SQIVND in the germline V gene (reference sequence). CDR3 sequence: CASSIQGGPYEQYF. DNA of the CDR3: TGTGCCAGTAGTATCCAGGGTGGGCCCTACGAGCAGTACTTC.

This clone was found a few times. The DNA for the CDR3 is TGTGCCAGTAGTATAGATCTGAGGATCGGGGAGCTGTTTTTT. As protein: CASSIDLRIGELFF. This rearrangement joins TRBV19 to TRBJ2-2; no clear D. CDR3 length: 14 residues. Trimming removed 0 bases from V and 7 bases from J, with 9 bases in between. From germline, CDR1 is LNHDA and CDR2 SQIVND (reference sequence).

The V gene is TRBV4-3, the J gene TRBJ2-3; D possibly corresponds to TRBD2 (5 bases). From germline, CDR1 is LGHNA and CDR2 YSLEER. This CDR3 has 15 residues. V lost 0 bases and J 6 bases, leaving 13 bases between the germline ends. DNA of the CDR3: TGCGCCAGCAGCCAAGATCGTCTAGCAACTGATACGCAGTATTTT. Translating it yields CASSQDRLATDTQYF.

In its sample, this clone was seen a few times. The CDR3 loop is CASSDITTEAFF. In DNA, the CDR3 is TGTGCCAGTAGTGACATCACCACTGAAGCTTTCTTT. This chain uses TRBV19 with TRBJ1-1; the D is unclear. The CDR3 has 12 residues. Trimming cost V 5 bases and J 4 bases, with 8 bases left between them. Germline-derived CDR1 and CDR2 are LNHDA and SQIVND (reference sequence).

This clone has more than one count but fewer than ten. This chain links TRBV6-1 with TRBJ1-2; D uncertain. This CDR3 contains 12 residues. Trimming stripped 3 bases from V and 5 bases from J, with 7 bases between. Per the germline V gene, CDR1 is MNHNS and CDR2 is SASEGT. The CDR3 region has the DNA TGTGCCAGCAGTGAGGGAGGATATGGCTACACCTTC. Translation: CASSEGGYGYTF.

This chain connects TRBV5-4 to TRBJ2-7; 7 nucleotides align to TRBD1. The CDR3 is 14 residues long. Trimming removed 2 bases from V and 4 bases from J; junction bases left unmatched: 6. Looked up from germline, CDR1 is SGHNT and CDR2 is YYREEE (reference sequence). The CDR3 loop reads CASSLGGLEYEQYF. The CDR3 nucleotides read TGTGCCAGCAGCTTAGGGGGCTTAGAATACGAGCAGTACTTC.

The J gene is TRBJ2-3, the V gene TRBV4-1; D gene unclear. Germline values: CDR1 MGHRA, CDR2 YSYEKL. The V and J ends lost 1 base and 3 bases respectively, with 14 bases between them. The CDR3 extends over 16 amino acids. The chain's CDR3 is CASSQASGVRTDTQYF. The CDR3 DNA reads TGCGCCAGCAGCCAAGCCTCCGGAGTTCGGACAGATACGCAGTATTTT.

This chain links TRBV19 with TRBJ1-2, with D perhaps TRBD1 (5 bases). This CDR3 comprises 14 residues. Germline CDR1 LNHDA, CDR2 SQIVND (reference sequence). Trimming pared 3 bases from V and 2 bases from J, leaving 10 bases between. The DNA for the CDR3 is TGTGCCAGTAGTATCTTGGAGGGGAACTATGGCTACACCTTC. Its protein product is CASSILEGNYGYTF.

This clone was picked up a small number of times. The chain links TRBV25-1 to TRBJ1-5; D gene ambiguous. CDR3 length equals 15 residues. V was trimmed by 8 bases and J by 7 bases, leaving 21 bases between them. Germline CDR1 reads MGHDK; CDR2 reads SYGVNS. The CDR3 sequence: CASRPAGKPGQPQHF. The DNA of the CDR3 is TGTGCCAGCCGCCCCGCGGGGAAACCGGGGCAGCCCCAGCATTTT. Looking up the rest from reference TRBV25-1 and TRBJ1-5 gives the full variable domain: EADIYQTPRYLVIGTGKKITLECSQTMGHDKMYWYQQDPGMELHLIHYSYGVNSTEKGDLSSESTVSRIRTEHFPLTLESARPSHTSQYLCASRPAGKPGQPQHFGDGTRLSIL.

V usage is TRBV21-1 and J usage is TRBJ2-1; the table's D gene call, TRBD1, was not cross checked with the DNA. TRBV21-1 is designated a pseudogene. The CDR3 covers 18 residues. DNA of the CDR3: TGTGCCAGCAGCAAAGCACAGTTCCCGTGGACAGACTACAATGAGCAGTTCTTC. Amino acids: CASSKAQFPWTDYNEQFF.

The chain has TRBV28 and TRBJ2-5; 12 bases match TRBD1. Germline lookup yields CDR1 MDHEN and CDR2 SYDVKM. J lost 4 bases, V lost 5 bases, and 8 bases had no gene match. This CDR3 has 16 amino acids. CDR3 in amino acids: CASSKPGQGALETQYF. CDR3 coding DNA: TGTGCCAGCAGTAAACCGGGACAGGGGGCGTTAGAGACCCAGTACTTC.